The source of this T cell receptor beta chain is a study of T cell responses to AZD1222 COVID-19 vaccine. Study-level findings and limits: Spike-specific TCR depth and breadth grew after two AZD1222 doses.

This clone was found once. Antigen: not known. V lost 2 bases, J lost 2 bases, and 21 bases lay in between. This CDR3 is built from 18 residues. Germline loops: CDR1 SGHVS, CDR2 FNYEAQ. Some clones are missing from TCRdb's copy, which holds only in-frame ones; the method was immunoSEQ multiplex PCR. The repertoire holds fewer than 250,000 clones, with just over 90% as singletons. This TCR came from an adult in good health. The chain links TRBV7-6 to TRBJ1-1; a possible D gene is TRBD1 (5 bases). Sequencing used peripheral blood, obtained on day 0 of MenACWY control vaccination. CDR3 sequence (DNA): TGTGCCAGCAGCTTAAGGGTCAAATCGGCGGGGGGAAACACTGAAGCTTTCTTT. Translated, it gives CASSLRVKSAGGNTEAFF.